One and the same sample provided the 14 T cell receptor beta chains below, sequenced in a study of cytomegalovirus exposure and HLA in healthy donors. Repertoires were generated with immunoSEQ multiplex PCR, while TCRdb's copy carries only in-frame clones and drops some. In the table there are approximately 76,000 clones, 94% of which are singletons. Material for sequencing was PBMCs. Every receptor here comes from a woman aged 18-29 years in good health and CMV-seropositive.

The chain combines TRBV5-1 with TRBJ1-4, with unresolved D. This CDR3 has 16 amino acids. Trimming took off 6 bases at V and 5 bases at J, with 20 bases between the two ends. Germline CDR1 SGHRS, CDR2 YFSETQ. CDR3 bases: TGCGCCAGCAAGCCCCTGACAAGAAGTGAAAATGAAAAACTGTTTTTT. Translating gives CASKPLTRSENEKLFF.

CDR3 in DNA: TGTGCCACCAGCAGAGATCTTATAGCTAGCAACGAGCAGTACTTC. It translates to CATSRDLIASNEQYF. The chain carries TRBV15 and TRBJ2-7, with D maybe TRBD2 (5 bases). The V gene's germline CDR1 is LNHNV and CDR2 YYDKDF (reference sequence). The CDR3 spans 15 residues. Trimming took off 0 bases at V and 5 bases at J, with 14 bases between the two ends.

V usage is TRBV27 and J usage is TRBJ2-7, with 11 bases aligning to TRBD2. The CDR3 contains 15 residues. Trimming cost V 3 bases and J 2 bases; bases outside gene matches: 3. CDR1 MNHEY and CDR2 SMNVEV come from the germline V gene (reference sequence). CDR3 amino acids: CASSLTSGDPYEQYF. CDR3 coding DNA: TGTGCCAGCAGTTTGACTAGCGGGGACCCCTACGAGCAGTACTTC.

CDR3: CASSLRGLGIQYF. The CDR3 DNA reads TGCGCCAGCAGCTTGAGGGGGCTCGGCATTCAGTACTTC. The genes are TRBV5-1 and TRBJ2-4; 7 bases are shared with TRBD1. V shed 1 base, J shed 9 bases, and the junction held 4 bases outside the gene matches. This CDR3 spans 13 amino acids. The V gene's germline CDR1 is SGHRS and CDR2 YFSETQ. The entire variable domain, with the rest obtained from reference TRBV5-1 and TRBJ2-4, is as follows: KAGVTQTPRYLIKTRGQQVTLSCSPISGHRSVSWYQQTPGQGLQFLFEYFSETQRNKGNFPGRFSGRQFSNSRSEMNVSTLELGDSALYLCASSLRGLGIQYFGAGTRLSVL.

The chain is built from TRBV11-2 and TRBJ2-3; a possible D gene is TRBD1 (5 bases). The CDR3 runs 15 residues. Germline CDR1 SGHAT, CDR2 FQNNGV. The V gene lost 3 bases and the J gene lost 2 bases, with 12 bases spanning the gap. Here the CDR3 DNA reads TGTGCCAGCAGCTTGTGGGGCCGGCCCACAGATACGCAGTATTTT. This gives the protein CASSLWGRPTDTQYF.

This sequence joins TRBV5-1 and TRBJ2-1, with TRBD2 as a possible D gene (6 bases). The CDR3 covers 13 residues. Germline values: CDR1 SGHRS, CDR2 YFSETQ. The germline V and J ends were trimmed by 7 bases and 9 bases, with 17 bases remaining between them. Written as DNA, the CDR3 is TGCGCCAGCTCCTGGGCGGGGTGGGGTGAGCAGTTCTTC. This translates into CASSWAGWGEQFF.

The gene calls are TRBV28 and TRBJ2-5; tentatively, D is TRBD2 (6 bases). Trimming took 2 bases from V and 4 from J, leaving 11 bases between them. The germline CDR1 and CDR2 sequences are MDHEN and SYDVKM. CDR3 size: 14 residues. CDR3 residues: CASSLAIGGETQYF. For the CDR3, the DNA is TGTGCCAGCAGTTTAGCCATCGGGGGAGAGACCCAGTACTTC.

The CDR3 is CASSSASVGYNEQFF. The DNA for the CDR3 is TGTGCCAGCAGCTCAGCAAGCGTCGGCTACAATGAGCAGTTCTTC. The chain has TRBV6-6 and TRBJ2-1; unclear D gene. CDR1 is MNHNY, CDR2 SVGAGI, per germline (reference sequence). V gave up 6 bases and J gave up 3 bases, with 15 bases separating them. The CDR3 has 15 residues.

The V and J genes are TRBV5-4 and TRBJ1-5; D remains ambiguous. CDR1 and CDR2 (germline): SGHNT, YYREEE (reference sequence). CDR3 length: 10 residues. Trimming cost V 10 bases and J 7 bases, with 9 bases left between them. The CDR3 coding sequence is TGTGCCTATACTACCCAGCCCCAGCATTTT. This codes for CAYTTQPQHF.

The rearrangement joins TRBV4-1 to TRBJ1-4; 11 bases fit TRBD1. With V trimmed by 5 bases and J by 6 bases, 14 bases remained unmatched. CDR3 length equals 18 residues. Germline V gene data show CDR1 as MGHRA and CDR2 as YSYEKL. The CDR3: CASSFSPDRGREDEKLFF. CDR3 nucleotide sequence: TGCGCCAGCAGCTTTAGCCCGGACAGGGGGCGCGAGGATGAAAAACTGTTTTTT.

The gene calls are TRBV7-8 and TRBJ1-5, with D hard to call. Trimming removed 4 bases from V and 0 bases from J, with 13 bases in between. CDR1 is SGHVS and CDR2 is FQNEAQ in the germline V gene. This CDR3 is built from 16 residues. CDR3 loop: CASSSFGSYSNQPQHF. The CDR3 DNA reads TGTGCCAGCAGCTCCTTCGGGTCCTATAGCAATCAGCCCCAGCATTTT. The full variable domain, rest sourced from reference TRBV7-8 and TRBJ1-5, is GAGVSQSPRYKVAKRGQDVALRCDPISGHVSLFWYQQALGQGPEFLTYFQNEAQLDKSGLPSDRFFAERPEGSVSTLKIQRTQQEDSAVYLCASSSFGSYSNQPQHFGDGTRLSIL.

The CDR3 loop is CASSPQRGRKETQYF. For the CDR3, the DNA is TGTGCCAGCAGCCCCCAACGGGGGAGAAAAGAGACCCAGTACTTC. The chain uses TRBV28 and TRBJ2-5; possible D gene TRBD2, 6 bases. Between the trimmed V and J ends, which lost 6 bases and 3 bases, there was a span of 17 bases. Germline-derived CDR1 and CDR2 are MDHEN and SYDVKM. The CDR3 length is 15 residues. Full variable domain (missing parts from reference TRBV28 and TRBJ2-5): DVKVTQSSRYLVKRTGEKVFLECVQDMDHENMFWYRQDPGLGLRLIYFSYDVKMKEKGDIPEGYSVSREKKERFSLILESASTNQTSMYLCASSPQRGRKETQYFGPGTRLLVL.

This chain links TRBV19 with TRBJ2-3; TRBD1 matches at 7 bases. Germline V gives CDR1 LNHDA, CDR2 SQIVND (reference sequence). The J segment lost 2 bases and the V segment lost 5 bases, leaving 13 bases of the junction unmatched. The CDR3 extends over 17 amino acids. The CDR3 nucleotides are TGTGCCAGTAGTTCACTACAGGGGTCCCGCTTCACAGATACGCAGTATTTT. This encodes CASSSLQGSRFTDTQYF.

The chain links TRBV7-2 to TRBJ1-5; D uncertain. This CDR3 is 14 amino acids long. Germline CDR1 and CDR2: SGHTA and FQGNSA. Trimming left V 3 bases short and J 6 bases short, with 12 bases between. CDR3: CASSFLEGGQPQHF. Written as DNA, the CDR3 is TGTGCCAGCAGCTTCCTTGAGGGAGGTCAGCCCCAGCATTTT.